The present entry profiles one T cell receptor (beta chain) with its context. The antigen it recognizes is unknown. No base qualities exist here, and no much larger clone lies one base off it. The immunoSEQ Assay, a bias-controlled multiplex PCR, was used to amplify TCRbeta CDR3 regions from genomic DNA. The published analysis was carried out like this. The number of nucleated cells in each sample was estimated by amplification of reference gene primers within the assay. Sequence reads were collapsed and filtered to measure the absolute abundance of every unique TCRbeta CDR3 rearrangement. For each sample, productive Simpson clonality was calculated as the square root of Simpson's diversity index over productive rearrangements. The table was pulled from immuneACCESS by TCRdb, which kept in-frame rearrangements only. Such tables lose some clones; where checked, under half of the loss comes from unresolved V genes, and the rest has no known cause. For V, J and clone size, that table is used; D and trimming come from the DNA. Here the sample has about 81,000 clones; around 92% occur a single time. Under 2.5% of the sample goes to the ten largest clones.

The data originate from a study of blood T cell repertoires in COVID-19 (TCRdb year 2020). Context from the whole study: Samples covering the acute and convalescent phases of COVID-19 were provided by collaborators in the United States, Italy and Spain. The prospective study material was composed of cDNA or gDNA derived from T cells, B-cell-depleted T cells, or PBMCs. Subjects who had been exposed to COVID-19, were actively infected with it, or had recovered from it provided the deeply sampled blood TCRbeta repertoires that made up the dataset. The repertoires were made available in a free public database intended to serve as a resource for research on the immune response to SARS-CoV-2. The samples were drawn from two sources: the first 160 participants of the ongoing ImmuneRACE study, and about 1,300 subjects contributed by 6 global collaborators. Nearly every sample came with metadata listing a de-identified subject ID, COVID-19 status, age in years and sex. Where available, HLA class I and class II types were obtained from metadata supplied by the sample provider rather than from assay-based typing. The study at large found these results: The quantity of clinical and demographic metadata differed by source and by participant and was supplied without curation.

Counted from cysteine to phenylalanine, this CDR3 has 14 amino acids. CDR3 DNA only is kept here, 42 bases in frame from base 1. CDR1 is given as SGHNT and CDR2 as YENEEA, both from the germline V gene. Clipping removes 2 bases from V and 5 bases from J, with 4 as the unmatched junction base count. The collaborating institutions used their own protocols to collect whole blood in K2EDTA tubes. For TCRbeta analysis, collaborators shipped samples as frozen whole blood, isolated PBMCs, or DNA extracted from either of those sample types. The chain is assembled from TRBV11-3 and TRBJ2-5; 8 junctional bases match TRBD2. Specimen: peripheral blood. The sequence was collected from a woman aged 45-60 years in a cohort sampled during active COVID-19. The CDR3 sequence is CASSLRTGGETQYF. Here is the DNA: TGTGCCAGCAGCTTAAGGACGGGAGGGGAGACCCAGTACTTC.